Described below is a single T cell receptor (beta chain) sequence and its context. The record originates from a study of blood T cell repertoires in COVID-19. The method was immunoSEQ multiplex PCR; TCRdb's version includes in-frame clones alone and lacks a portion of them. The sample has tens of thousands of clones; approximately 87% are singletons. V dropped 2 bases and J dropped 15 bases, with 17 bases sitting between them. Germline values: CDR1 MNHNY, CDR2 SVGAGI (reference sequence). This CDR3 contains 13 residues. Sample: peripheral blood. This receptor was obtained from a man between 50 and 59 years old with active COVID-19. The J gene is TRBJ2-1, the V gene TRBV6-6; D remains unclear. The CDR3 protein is CASSYSPPPDRFF. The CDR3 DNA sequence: TGTGCCAGCAGTTACAGTCCCCCCCCAGATCGGTTCTTC.